This entry lists 27 T cell receptor beta chains sequenced from one sample in a study of pediatric ulcerative colitis. Libraries were prepared by immunoSEQ multiplex PCR; TCRdb keeps only in-frame clonotypes and omits some of them. The sample shows some 10,000 clones, over 70% of them seen only once. The sequencing sample was made of blood. Every receptor here comes from a girl aged 5-17 years with moderate ulcerative colitis.

The V and J genes are TRBV29-1 and TRBJ2-5, with D tentatively TRBD2 (7 bases). CDR1 and CDR2 (germline): SQVTM, ANQGSEA. This CDR3 region has 17 residues. Deletions cut 4 bases from V and 0 bases from J, with 21 bases between. CDR3: CSVVGGDGTRYQETQYF. CDR3 nucleotides: TGCAGCGTTGTAGGGGGGGACGGGACAAGGTACCAAGAGACCCAGTACTTC.

The genes are TRBV7-3 and TRBJ2-7; D is undetermined. The CDR3 has 11 residues. Germline V gene data show CDR1 as SGHTA and CDR2 as FQGTGA. V lost 5 bases and J lost 3, with 5 bases in between. The CDR3 loop is CASSPSYEQYF. DNA of the CDR3: TGTGCCAGCAGCCCCAGCTACGAGCAGTACTTC.

About this clone: One end of the junction does not line up with germline, which may come from a read error. The chain couples TRBV20-1 to TRBJ1-4; D is possibly TRBD1 (6 bases). Germline assignment: CDR1 DFQATT and CDR2 SNEGSKA (reference sequence). The CDR3 loop spans 11 amino acids. CDR3 in amino acids: CSARGGEKLFF. The DNA for the CDR3 is TGCAGTGCAAGAGGGGGTGAAAAACTGTTTTTT.

The CDR3 region has the DNA TGTGCCAGCAGCCCCAACAGTAGAAGCTCCTACAATGAGCAGTTCTTC. Translating it yields CASSPNSRSSYNEQFF. The chain uses TRBV5-4 and TRBJ2-1; D not certain. The CDR3 length is 16 residues. Trimming took off 4 bases at V and 0 bases at J, with 14 bases between the two ends. CDR1 and CDR2 (germline): SGHNT, YYREEE (reference sequence).

This clone was observed a few times. The V and J genes are TRBV29-1 and TRBJ1-5, with TRBD1 matching 7 bases. The germline V gene has CDR1 SQVTM and CDR2 ANQGSEA. Unmatched junction bases numbered 10, after V lost 6 bases and J lost 5 bases. The CDR3 totals 14 residues. CDR3: CSVITGVSDQPQHF. The CDR3 DNA sequence: TGCAGCGTCATTACAGGGGTGAGTGATCAGCCCCAGCATTTT.

J is TRBJ2-3 and V is TRBV6-5, with D possibly matching TRBD2 (5 bases). V dropped 6 bases and J dropped 4 bases, with 11 bases sitting between them. Germline values: CDR1 MNHEY, CDR2 SVGAGI. CDR3 length: 13 amino acids. The CDR3: CASRKRISDTQYF. CDR3 coding DNA: TGTGCCAGCAGAAAGCGGATTTCAGATACGCAGTATTTT.

The rearrangement uses TRBV2 and TRBJ1-5, with TRBD1 identical over 8 bases. J gave up 4 bases and V 3 bases, and 2 bases lay outside the gene matches. Germline V lookup: CDR1 SNHLY, CDR2 FYNNEI. The CDR3 length is 14 residues. The CDR3 sequence is CASSDTGGNQPQHF. In DNA, the CDR3 is TGTGCCAGCAGTGATACAGGGGGTAATCAGCCCCAGCATTTT.

This sequence joins TRBV10-1 and TRBJ1-4; D unclear. V was pared by 3 bases and J by 5 bases, with 25 bases between. Germline V gives CDR1 WNHNN, CDR2 SYGVQD (reference sequence). The length of the CDR3 is 19 residues. The CDR3: CASSERARISARFNEKLFF. The DNA for the CDR3 is TGCGCCAGCAGTGAAAGGGCGCGAATAAGCGCGAGATTCAATGAAAAACTGTTTTTT.

The chain recombines TRBV2 with TRBJ2-2, with TRBD1 identical over 10 bases. The germline CDR1 and CDR2 sequences are SNHLY and FYNNEI. The CDR3 is made up of 16 amino acids. Trimming took 6 bases from V and 3 from J; bases not matched to a gene: 7. In DNA, the CDR3 is TGTGCCAGCAGCCTTGGACAGGGGGTATACACCGGGGAGCTGTTTTTT. Translating it yields CASSLGQGVYTGELFF.

The chain recombines TRBV5-1 with TRBJ2-7; 7 bases are shared with TRBD2. This CDR3 contains 15 residues. The ends lost 2 bases at V and 5 bases at J; junction bases unmatched: 10. CDR1 and CDR2 from the germline V gene are SGHRS and YFSETQ. The chain's CDR3 is CASSFSPGGINEQYF. CDR3 nucleotides: TGCGCCAGCAGCTTTTCTCCCGGGGGGATTAACGAGCAGTACTTC.

A remark on this clone: Sequence at one end of the junction differs from germline and may be a read error. V and J are TRBV7-7 and TRBJ2-1, with 8 bases lining up with TRBD2. From germline, CDR1 is SSHAT and CDR2 FNYEAQ (reference sequence). This CDR3 region has 13 residues. CDR3 amino acids: CASSLGVAGEQFF. The DNA of the CDR3 is TGTGCTAGCAGCTTAGGGGTAGCGGGAGAGCAGTTCTTC.

The genes are TRBV29-1 and TRBJ2-1; a weak D match, TRBD1 (6 bases). There are 14 residues in the CDR3. Trimming left V 1 base short and J 3 bases short, with 10 bases between. The V gene's germline CDR1 is SQVTM and CDR2 ANQGSEA. CDR3 amino acids: CSVEGTEIYNEQFF. CDR3 nucleotides: TGCAGCGTTGAAGGGACAGAAATCTACAATGAGCAGTTCTTC.

This clone has just one count. The chain recombines TRBV28 with TRBJ1-3; a weak D match, TRBD1 (6 bases). The V and J ends lost 1 base and 2 bases respectively, with 9 bases between them. CDR1 and CDR2 (germline): MDHEN, SYDVKM. The CDR3 totals 15 residues. The CDR3 nucleotides read TGTGCCAGCAGTTTATACAGGGAGACTGGAAACACCATATATTTT. It specifies CASSLYRETGNTIYF.

This chain uses TRBV7-9 with TRBJ2-7; D call uncertain. This CDR3 is 14 amino acids long. V was pared by 2 bases and J by 0 bases, with 8 bases between. Germline CDR1 is SEHNR and CDR2 is FQNEAQ (reference sequence). This chain's CDR3 is CASSLRENSYEQYF. The CDR3, as DNA: TGTGCCAGCAGCTTACGCGAAAACTCCTACGAGCAGTACTTC.

V usage is TRBV7-8 and J usage is TRBJ2-5; 11 positions agree with TRBD2. V trimming: 5 bases; J trimming: 4 bases; junction bases outside the gene matches: 18. Germline CDR1 and CDR2: SGHVS and FQNEAQ. The CDR3 spans 19 residues. The CDR3, as DNA: TGTGCCAGCAGCCAATACTGGGATAGCGGGGGGGGCGCAGTAGAGACCCAGTACTTC. Protein product: CASSQYWDSGGGAVETQYF.

The V and J genes are TRBV5-1 and TRBJ2-7, with 7 nucleotides matching TRBD1. Germline loops: CDR1 SGHRS, CDR2 YFSETQ. The CDR3 consists of 14 residues. V shed 3 bases and J 6 bases; nucleotides not matched to a gene: 9. CDR3 loop: CASSSGTVGSEQYF. The DNA of the CDR3 is TGCGCCAGCAGCTCCGGGACAGTCGGCTCCGAGCAGTACTTC.

The chain uses TRBV6-5 and TRBJ1-2; D gene unclear. Trimming pared 6 bases from V and 4 bases from J, leaving 6 bases between. The CDR3 spans 11 residues. The V gene's germline CDR1 is MNHEY and CDR2 SVGAGI. Here the CDR3 DNA reads TGTGCCAGCAGGGGAGTCTATGGCTACACCTTC. It codes for CASRGVYGYTF.

The genes are TRBV19 and TRBJ1-1; no firm D call. V lost 6 bases and J 6 bases, leaving 20 bases between the germline ends. Germline assignment: CDR1 LNHDA and CDR2 SQIVND (reference sequence). This CDR3 has 15 amino acids. The CDR3 DNA reads TGTGCCAGTAGCCGCTTGGATCCTATTACCTCTGAAGCTTTCTTT. This sequence encodes CASSRLDPITSEAFF.

The genes are TRBV19 and TRBJ2-2; D is uncertain. The CDR3 spans 14 residues. Germline V gene sequence: CDR1 LNHDA, CDR2 SQIVND (reference sequence). Deletions cut 7 bases from V and 2 bases from J, with 11 bases between. The DNA for the CDR3 is TGTGCCAGTACCTCTAAACGAAACACCGGGGAGCTGTTTTTT. Translating it yields CASTSKRNTGELFF.

The chain joins TRBV9 to TRBJ2-3; 10 nucleotides align to TRBD2. The V gene's germline CDR1 is SGDLS and CDR2 YYNGEE. This CDR3 comprises 14 residues. With 4 bases clipped from V and 6 bases from J, the junction kept 5 bases outside the gene matches. CDR3 sequence: CASSPLAGADTQYF. CDR3 DNA sequence: TGTGCCAGCAGCCCCCTAGCGGGAGCCGATACGCAGTATTTT.

The CDR3 sequence is CASSTKERDTIYF. As DNA, the CDR3 is TGTGCCAGCAGCACCAAGGAGAGAGACACCATATATTTT. This chain joins TRBV11-2 and TRBJ1-3; D ambiguous. The CDR3 totals 13 residues. V lost 5 bases to trimming and J lost 8 bases, with 13 bases between them. The germline gives CDR1 SGHAT, CDR2 FQNNGV.

This rearrangement joins TRBV27 to TRBJ2-3; 7 bases align to TRBD1. The ends lost 6 bases at V and 6 bases at J; junction bases unmatched: 6. This CDR3 spans 13 amino acids. Looked up from germline, CDR1 is MNHEY and CDR2 is SMNVEV (reference sequence). This CDR3 reads CASSRQGADTQYF. The CDR3 nucleotides are TGTGCCAGCAGCAGACAGGGCGCGGATACGCAGTATTTT.

This clone was recorded once. This sequence joins TRBV10-3 and TRBJ2-6, with D perhaps matching TRBD2 (5 bases). The CDR3 contains 16 residues. Trimming took off 2 bases at V and 4 bases at J, with 12 bases between the two ends. The germline V gene encodes CDR1 ENHRY and CDR2 SYGVKD. DNA for the CDR3: TGTGCCATCAGTGAGGGGAGATCGGCCGGGGCCAACGTCCTGACTTTC. Translated: CAISEGRSAGANVLTF.

V gene TRBV4-1 combines with J gene TRBJ2-6, with 8 bases matching TRBD1. The J segment lost 0 bases and the V segment lost 0 bases, leaving 10 bases of the junction unmatched. This CDR3 is 20 amino acids long. The germline V gene has CDR1 MGHRA and CDR2 YSYEKL. The CDR3 protein is CASSQDLGQGYTSGANVLTF. In nucleotides, the CDR3 is TGCGCCAGCAGCCAAGATTTAGGACAGGGCTATACCTCTGGGGCCAACGTCCTGACTTTC.

The chain carries TRBV7-2 and TRBJ2-7; 9 positions agree with TRBD2. J was trimmed by 2 bases and V by 5 bases; bases with no gene match: 7. The CDR3 covers 15 residues. From germline, CDR1 is SGHTA and CDR2 FQGNSA. CDR3 amino acids: CASSQRASGAYEQYF. The DNA for the CDR3 is TGTGCCAGCAGCCAAAGGGCTAGCGGGGCCTACGAGCAGTACTTC.

The chain has TRBV5-6 and TRBJ1-2; 8 bases are a match to TRBD1. Germline assignment: CDR1 SGHDT and CDR2 YYEEEE. V dropped 4 bases and J dropped 8; count of bases not matched to a gene: 10. The length of the CDR3 is 14 residues. The CDR3 region is CASSARQGMGGYTF. Here the CDR3 DNA reads TGTGCCAGCAGCGCAAGACAGGGGATGGGCGGCTACACCTTC.

In its sample, this clone was seen once. The rearrangement joins TRBV28 to TRBJ1-2, with D hard to call. Germline CDR1 is MDHEN and CDR2 is SYDVKM. The CDR3 is made up of 13 amino acids. Trimming removed 3 bases at V and 4 bases at J, with 9 bases between. CDR3 amino acids: CASSFSPRYGYTF. CDR3 nucleotide sequence: TGTGCCAGCAGTTTTTCACCTCGCTATGGCTACACCTTC.